These 7 T cell receptor beta chains share one sample of origin, sequenced in a study of long-term antiretroviral therapy in people with HIV. Survey-level immunoSEQ v3.0 assays were run. This table comes from immunoSEQ multiplex PCR, and its TCRdb copy is limited to in-frame clones, with some not included. Here the sample spans 17,000 or so clones, 75% to 85% being singletons. The input for sequencing was unsorted PBMCs, taken 0.3 years after starting antiretroviral therapy. These receptor sequences come from a man younger than 30 with HIV.

As DNA, the CDR3 is TGTGCCAGCAGTTCCCTGGGACAGGAAAGCAATCAGCCCCAGCATTTT. As protein: CASSSLGQESNQPQHF. The J gene is TRBJ1-5, the V gene TRBV28; 8 positions agree with TRBD1. CDR3 size: 16 residues. After removal of 4 bases from V and 1 base from J, the junction contained 6 bases not matched to a gene. CDR1 and CDR2 from the germline V gene are MDHEN and SYDVKM.

The chain carries TRBV4-2 and TRBJ1-3, with 8 bases matching TRBD1. J lost 0 bases, V lost 2 bases, and 15 bases had no gene match. Germline CDR1 is LGHNA and CDR2 is YNFKEQ. This CDR3 spans 20 amino acids. The CDR3 is CASSQRRFSQGAVSGNTIYF. The CDR3 DNA reads as TGTGCCAGCAGCCAACGAAGATTCAGCCAGGGGGCAGTCTCTGGAAACACCATATATTTT.

V and J are TRBV6-5 and TRBJ2-3; 9 bases agree with TRBD2. The ends lost 6 bases at V and 0 bases at J; junction bases unmatched: 4. The CDR3 is 15 amino acids. Per the germline V gene, CDR1 is MNHEY and CDR2 is SVGAGI. DNA for the CDR3: TGTGCCAGCAGACATAGCGGGGGTAGCACAGATACGCAGTATTTT. This translates into CASRHSGGSTDTQYF.

This clone was recorded only once. CDR3: CASSVSGGSTDTQYF. In nucleotides, the CDR3 is TGTGCCAGCAGCGTTAGCGGGGGGTCGACAGATACGCAGTATTTT. The chain couples TRBV9 to TRBJ2-3, with TRBD2 matching 10 bases. The CDR3 consists of 15 residues. Per germline, CDR1 SGDLS and CDR2 YYNGEE. V lost 2 bases to trimming and J lost 3 bases; unmatched junction nucleotides: 3.

The V gene is TRBV4-2, the J gene TRBJ1-1; D ambiguous. V was pared by 0 bases and J by 7 bases, with 6 bases between. CDR1 is LGHNA and CDR2 is YNFKEQ in the germline V gene. There are 12 residues in the CDR3. The CDR3 DNA reads as TGTGCCAGCAGCCAAGATGTCAGTGAAGCTTTCTTT. This codes for CASSQDVSEAFF.

This clone occurred a few times. The rearrangement joins TRBV19 to TRBJ1-1; D is unclear. Germline CDR1 is LNHDA and CDR2 is SQIVND (reference sequence). Between the trimmed V and J ends, which lost 4 bases and 5 bases, there was a span of 5 bases. The CDR3 spans 11 residues. The CDR3 here is CASSTVTEAFF. The CDR3 DNA sequence: TGTGCCAGTAGTACGGTTACTGAAGCTTTCTTT.

V gene TRBV7-9 combines with J gene TRBJ2-1; maybe TRBD2 (6 bases). The CDR3 covers 14 residues. Between the trimmed V and J ends, which lost 4 bases and 6 bases, there was a span of 13 bases. Germline V lookup: CDR1 SEHNR, CDR2 FQNEAQ (reference sequence). The CDR3 bases are TGTGCCAGCAGCTACCGACTAGAAGGCAATGAGCAGTTCTTC. Residues: CASSYRLEGNEQFF.